These T cell receptor beta chains were read from a single sample in a study of blood T cells in healthy people across ages. TCRdb re-called the 5' RACE reads with MiXCR, one entry per CDR3 protein. The sample carries about 1.6 million distinct CDR3 sequences, roughly a third recorded once. Sequences were obtained from blood. The receptors originated from a woman younger than 45 in good health. The CDR3 runs from the conserved cysteine through the conserved F or W. Each record gives: D gene, J gene, clone size, CDR3 length, V gene, CDR3 DNA, CDR3 protein. D genes are given only for firm matches. A row's size may be missing; if present it is once, few, many or a size class.

.	TRBJ2-7	few	14	TRBV6-2/TRBV6-3	TGTGCCAGCACATCCACAGCCCTTGCAACGAGGCAGTACTTC	CASTSTALATRQYF
.	TRBJ2-7	many	12	TRBV5-1	TGCGCCAGCAGCTTGCCAGGGGACGGGCAGTACTTC	CASSLPGDGQYF
TRBD2	TRBJ2-5	few	17	TRBV5-1	TGCGCCAGCAGGCGGCTAAGCGGGGGGGATTACCAAGAGACCCAGTACTTC	CASRRLSGGDYQETQYF
.	TRBJ2-3	.	14	TRBV10-1	TGCGCCAGCAGTGAGGGAGCCCGCACAGATACGCAGTATTTT	CASSEGARTDTQYF
TRBD1	TRBJ1-2	.	13	TRBV2	TGTGCCAGCCGCGGCAGGGGGCTCTATGGCTACACCTTC	CASRGRGLYGYTF
.	TRBJ2-1	.	16	TRBV30	TGTGCCTGCACTCATGCAAGGGGGACCTCCTACAATGAGCAGTTCTTC	CACTHARGTSYNEQFF
.	TRBJ2-7	few	15	TRBV7-9	TGTGCCAGCAGCTCCCTTCAAACGGGGGCCTACGAGCAGTACTTC	CASSSLQTGAYEQYF
.	TRBJ2-7	.	14	TRBV6-5	TGTGCCAGCAGTCCGGACAGCCTCCTACGGGAGCAGTACTTC	CASSPDSLLREQYF
TRBD1	TRBJ2-7	few	14	TRBV7-2	TGTGCCAGCAGCCTGGGGACAGGGTGGACCGAGCAGTACTTC	CASSLGTGWTEQYF
.	TRBJ2-5	.	15	TRBV7-2	TGTGCCAGCAGCCGGCAGGGGGGTCTCTCCAATGAGCAGTACTTC	CASSRQGGLSNEQYF
TRBD2	TRBJ2-1	few	12	TRBV4-1	TGCGCCAGCAGCCAGTCGGGGGGTGGGCAGTTCTTC	CASSQSGGGQFF
.	TRBJ2-5	.	15	TRBV21-1	TGTGCCAGCAGCAAAGAGGGAGAGGAAGGAGAGACCCAGTACTTC	CASSKEGEEGETQYF
.	TRBJ2-1	.	17	TRBV25-1	TGTGCCTGCAGTGAAGCTCCGAGGCTAGCGTCCTACAATGAGCAGTTCTTC	CACSEAPRLASYNEQFF
.	TRBJ2-2	many	14	TRBV5-6	TGTGCCAGCAGCTTGCCCGCGAACACCGGGGAGCTGTTTTTT	CASSLPANTGELFF
.	TRBJ2-5	.	13	TRBV3-1	TGTGCCAGCAGCCTAAACACTGGGGGTACCCAGTACTTC	CASSLNTGGTQYF
TRBD1	TRBJ2-1	.	15	TRBV18	TGTGCCAGCTCGTCTGGACAGGTATCATCCAATGAGCAGTTCTTC	CASSSGQVSSNEQFF
.	TRBJ2-2	.	15	TRBV5-1	TGCGCCAGCAGCTTCTCGGACAAGAACACCGGGGAGCTGTTTTTT	CASSFSDKNTGELFF
.	TRBJ2-6	few	15	TRBV7-8	TGTGCCAGCAGCTTAGGGGGTATTGGGGCCAACGTCCTGACTTTC	CASSLGGIGANVLTF
.	TRBJ1-4	few	13	TRBV20-1	TGCAGTGCCACACAGGGTTTTAATGAAAAACTGTTTTTT	CSATQGFNEKLFF
.	TRBJ2-1	.	14	TRBV20-1	TGCAGTGCTGGAGTTTTTGAGGGGGGGAATGAGCAGTTCTTC	CSAGVFEGGNEQFF
TRBD1	TRBJ2-3	.	15	TRBV6-1	TGTGCCAGCAGTTCGGACAGGGGAAATACAGATGCGCAGTATTTT	CASSSDRGNTDAQYF
TRBD2	TRBJ2-3	many	13	TRBV7-3	TGTGCCAGCAGCGCGGGACTAGCGGATACGCAGTATTTT	CASSAGLADTQYF